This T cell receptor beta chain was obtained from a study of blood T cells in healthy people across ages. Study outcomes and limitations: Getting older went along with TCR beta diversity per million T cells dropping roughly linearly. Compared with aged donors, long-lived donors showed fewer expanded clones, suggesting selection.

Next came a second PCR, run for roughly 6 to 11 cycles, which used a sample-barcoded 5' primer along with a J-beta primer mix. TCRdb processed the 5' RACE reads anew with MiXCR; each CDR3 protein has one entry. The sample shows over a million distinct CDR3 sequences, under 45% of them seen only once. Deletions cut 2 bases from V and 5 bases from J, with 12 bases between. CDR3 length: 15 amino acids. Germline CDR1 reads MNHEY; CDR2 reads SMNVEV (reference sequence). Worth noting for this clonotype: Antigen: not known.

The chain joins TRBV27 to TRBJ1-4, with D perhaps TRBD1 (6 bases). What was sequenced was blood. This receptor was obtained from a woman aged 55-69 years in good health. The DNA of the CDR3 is TGTGCCAGCAGTTTACCAACAGGGCGAAATGAAAAACTGTTTTTT. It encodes CASSLPTGRNEKLFF.